These 22 T cell receptor beta chains came from one sample sequenced in a study of blood T cell repertoires in COVID-19. Produced via immunoSEQ multiplex PCR; TCRdb's table is partial and in-frame only. Counted here are about 300,000 clones, about nine tenths occurring once; the ten biggest clones make up 2% to 3%. Sequenced material: peripheral blood. The origin of the receptors is a man between 18 and 35 years old with active or convalescent COVID-19.

This clone was recorded only once. The chain recombines TRBV20-1 with TRBJ1-5; D is unresolved. CDR3 size: 11 residues. Trimming removed 4 bases at V and 4 bases at J, with 5 bases between. Germline V gene lookup returns CDR1 DFQATT and CDR2 SNEGSKA (reference sequence). The CDR3 region is CSATGNQPQHF. CDR3 DNA sequence: TGCAGTGCTACAGGAAATCAGCCCCAGCATTTT.

This chain uses TRBV18 with TRBJ2-6, with a possible D match to TRBD1 (6 bases). This CDR3 comprises 18 residues. Germline V gene lookup returns CDR1 KGHSH and CDR2 LQKENI. The V end lost 3 bases, the J end lost 0 bases, and 15 bases lay between the germline ends. CDR3 bases: TGTGCCAGCTCACCGGAGGACAGCATATCCTCTGGGGCCAACGTCCTGACTTTC. Protein: CASSPEDSISSGANVLTF. Looking up the rest from reference TRBV18 and TRBJ2-6 gives the full variable domain: NAGVMQNPRHLVRRRGQEARLRCSPMKGHSHVYWYRQLPEEGLKFMVYLQKENIIDESGMPKERFSAEFPKEGPSILRIQQVVRGDSAAYFCASSPEDSISSGANVLTFGAGSRLTVL.

The genes are TRBV10-2 and TRBJ1-2; D perhaps matches TRBD1 (6 bases). CDR3 length: 12 residues. Germline V gene data show CDR1 as WSHSY and CDR2 as SAAADI. V gave up 6 bases and J gave up 4 bases, with 9 bases separating them. CDR3 in amino acids: CASRDRVYGYTF. The DNA of the CDR3 is TGCGCCAGCAGGGACAGAGTCTATGGCTACACCTTC.

The V call is TRBV6-5, the J call TRBJ2-7; 11 bases line up with TRBD2. The V segment lost 8 bases and the J segment 2 bases; nucleotides outside the gene matches: 5. Looked up from germline, CDR1 is MNHEY and CDR2 is SVGAGI. There are 14 residues in the CDR3. The CDR3 sequence: CASGLAGGPYEQYF. CDR3 in DNA: TGTGCCAGCGGTCTAGCGGGAGGACCCTACGAGCAGTACTTC.

The rearrangement joins TRBV3-1 (or the pseudogene TRBV3-2) to TRBJ2-1; 8 bases map to TRBD2. The CDR3 extends over 18 amino acids. The V gene's germline CDR1 is LGHDT and CDR2 YNNKEL (reference sequence). Unmatched junction bases numbered 17, after V lost 0 bases and J lost 10 bases. Here the CDR3 DNA reads TGTGCCAGCAGCCAAGAAATTGGGGGAGGACTAGCTCGACCAGAGCAGTTCTTC. This translates into CASSQEIGGGLARPEQFF.

The chain carries TRBV19 and TRBJ2-7, with a tentative D call TRBD2 (6 bases). CDR1 LNHDA and CDR2 SQIVND come from the germline V gene (reference sequence). The V and J ends lost 3 bases and 7 bases respectively, with 22 bases between them. This CDR3 contains 16 residues. As DNA, the CDR3 is TGTGCCAGTAGTATTGTGCTGGGACTGGAGTCTCGAGAGCAGTACTTC. This sequence encodes CASSIVLGLESREQYF.

V usage is TRBV5-6 and J usage is TRBJ2-7; TRBD1 matches at 8 bases. With 0 bases clipped from V and 6 bases from J, the junction kept 11 bases outside the gene matches. The CDR3 consists of 16 residues. CDR1 and CDR2 (germline): SGHDT, YYEEEE. The CDR3 here is CASSLDRRGRKSEQYF. CDR3 sequence (DNA): TGTGCCAGCAGCTTGGATCGCAGGGGGCGGAAGAGCGAGCAGTACTTC.

V usage is TRBV7-9 and J usage is TRBJ2-1, with a tentative D call TRBD1 (5 bases). Trimming took off 1 base at V and 8 bases at J, with 15 bases between the two ends. CDR1 is SEHNR and CDR2 is FQNEAQ in the germline V gene (reference sequence). CDR3 length: 15 amino acids. DNA for the CDR3: TGTGCCAGCAGCTTAGGGGGCGCCGGTTTCCATGAGCAGTTCTTC. Protein: CASSLGGAGFHEQFF.

This clone came up a few times. This chain links TRBV3-1 (or the pseudogene TRBV3-2) with TRBJ2-3, with 8 bases fitting TRBD2. The CDR3 consists of 18 residues. Germline V gene sequence: CDR1 LGHDT, CDR2 YNNKEL (reference sequence). Unmatched junction bases numbered 10, after V lost 2 bases and J lost 0 bases. The CDR3 spells CASSQQIGLATSTDTQYF. The DNA for the CDR3 is TGTGCCAGCAGCCAACAAATAGGACTAGCCACTAGCACAGATACGCAGTATTTT.

The table lists this clone with a count of one. The chain links TRBV27 to TRBJ2-7; 9 nucleotides match TRBD2. The CDR3 extends over 14 amino acids. V trimming: 3 bases; J trimming: 5 bases; junction bases outside the gene matches: 5. From germline, CDR1 is MNHEY and CDR2 SMNVEV (reference sequence). CDR3 sequence (DNA): TGTGCCAGCAGTTTTCAACTAGCGGGCCACGAGCAGTACTTC. Protein sequence: CASSFQLAGHEQYF.

This clone was recorded once. This chain joins TRBV4-2 and TRBJ2-7, with TRBD2 as a possible D gene (6 bases). Germline CDR1 is LGHNA and CDR2 is YNFKEQ. The CDR3 extends over 16 amino acids. V lost 3 bases to trimming and J lost 0 bases, with 15 bases between them. The CDR3, as DNA: TGTGCCAGCAGCCAGGAAAGCGGGCCAAGCTCCTACGAGCAGTACTTC. Its translation: CASSQESGPSSYEQYF.

This chain links TRBV10-3 with TRBJ1-1; D possibly corresponds to TRBD1 (6 bases). V lost 6 bases and J lost 6, with 20 bases in between. CDR3 length equals 15 residues. The V gene's germline CDR1 is ENHRY and CDR2 SYGVKD. For the CDR3, the DNA is TGTGCCATCAGCGACACAGGGACCTCGGGCGCTGAAGCTTTCTTT. The encoded protein is CAISDTGTSGAEAFF.

The chain carries TRBV9 and TRBJ2-2, with 10 bases aligning to TRBD2. CDR3 length: 15 amino acids. Per the germline V gene, CDR1 is SGDLS and CDR2 is YYNGEE. The V segment lost 3 bases and the J segment 6 bases; nucleotides outside the gene matches: 5. The CDR3 DNA reads as TGTGCCAGCAGCGCCAGCGGGAGGGGGTCCGGGGAGCTGTTTTTT. Residues: CASSASGRGSGELFF.

The chain carries TRBV9 and TRBJ2-1; 9 bases align to TRBD2. CDR3 length equals 18 residues. The germline gives CDR1 SGDLS, CDR2 YYNGEE. V trimming: 4 bases; J trimming: 4 bases; junction bases outside the gene matches: 15. The CDR3 is CASSPLRGSGGGYNEQFF. CDR3 in DNA: TGTGCCAGCAGCCCCCTTCGGGGTAGCGGGGGTGGGTACAATGAGCAGTTCTTC. The whole variable domain, filled in from reference TRBV9 and TRBJ2-1, reads DSGVTQTPKHLITATGQRVTLRCSPRSGDLSVYWYQQSLDQGLQFLIQYYNGEERAKGNILERFSAQQFPDLHSELNLSSLELGDSALYFCASSPLRGSGGGYNEQFFGPGTRLTVL.

This rearrangement joins TRBV2 to TRBJ2-7, with 13 bases fitting TRBD2. Trimming removed 4 bases from V and 1 base from J; junction bases left unmatched: 10. CDR3 size: 18 residues. Germline values: CDR1 SNHLY, CDR2 FYNNEI. In DNA form, the CDR3 reads TGTGCCAGCAGTGGGGGACTAGCGGGACTCCGGATTTCCTACGAGCAGTACTTC. Translating gives CASSGGLAGLRISYEQYF.

The chain employs TRBV19 and TRBJ2-1; TRBD2 agrees at 14 bases. Germline lookup yields CDR1 LNHDA and CDR2 SQIVND (reference sequence). With 5 bases clipped from V and 9 bases from J, the junction kept 15 bases outside the gene matches. This CDR3 contains 18 residues. Here the CDR3 DNA reads TGTGCCAGTAGTCCATACCCCGGGACTAGCGGGAGTCCCAGTGAGCAGTTCTTC. The encoded protein is CASSPYPGTSGSPSEQFF.

J is TRBJ2-5 and V is TRBV5-1; D call uncertain. This CDR3 contains 16 residues. Germline assignment: CDR1 SGHRS and CDR2 YFSETQ. The V end was cut by 3 bases, the J end by 6 bases, with 21 bases between. The CDR3 coding sequence is TGCGCCAGCAGCTGGGCTCCTGGTTGGGCGTCCAAGACCCAGTACTTC. The encoded protein is CASSWAPGWASKTQYF. The full variable domain, its missing parts supplied by reference TRBV5-1 and TRBJ2-5, is KAGVTQTPRYLIKTRGQQVTLSCSPISGHRSVSWYQQTPGQGLQFLFEYFSETQRNKGNFPGRFSGRQFSNSRSEMNVSTLELGDSALYLCASSWAPGWASKTQYFGPGTRLLVL.

This clone turned up a few times. The V call is TRBV19, the J call TRBJ1-1, with D perhaps matching TRBD1 (5 bases). Trimming left V 1 base short and J 1 base short, with 19 bases between. Germline V gene sequence: CDR1 LNHDA, CDR2 SQIVND (reference sequence). The CDR3 extends over 18 amino acids. CDR3 protein: CASSIGGAGVEENTEAFF. CDR3 nucleotide sequence: TGTGCCAGTAGTATAGGAGGAGCGGGGGTGGAGGAGAACACTGAAGCTTTCTTT.

The genes are TRBV6-5 and TRBJ1-1, with D possibly matching TRBD1 (5 bases). The CDR3 runs 14 residues. CDR1 and CDR2 from the germline V gene are MNHEY and SVGAGI. Trimming took off 7 bases at V and 7 bases at J, with 19 bases between the two ends. In DNA, the CDR3 is TGTGCCAGCACCAAAGGAGGGGCCTGGATTGAAGCTTTCTTT. It encodes CASTKGGAWIEAFF.

The chain recombines TRBV15 with TRBJ2-7, with D possibly matching TRBD2 (5 bases). The CDR3 loop spans 12 amino acids. The V end lost 8 bases, the J end lost 5 bases, and 13 bases lay between the germline ends. Germline V gene lookup returns CDR1 LNHNV and CDR2 YYDKDF (reference sequence). The CDR3 region is CATAGQRDEQYF. Here the CDR3 DNA reads TGTGCCACCGCGGGTCAGAGGGACGAGCAGTACTTC.

The chain combines TRBV12-5 with TRBJ2-1; 7 nucleotides align to TRBD1. Per the germline V gene, CDR1 is LGHNT and CDR2 is FRNRAP. Trimming cost V 4 bases and J 2 bases; bases outside gene matches: 5. The CDR3 length is 15 residues. DNA of the CDR3: TGTGCTAGTGGTTGGGGGACAGTAGCCTACAATGAGCAGTTCTTC. It codes for CASGWGTVAYNEQFF. Based on the CDR3 plus reference TRBV12-5 and TRBJ2-1, the full variable domain is DARVTQTPRHKVTEMGQEVTMRCQPILGHNTVFWYRQTMMQGLELLAYFRNRAPLDDSGMPKDRFSAEMPDATLATLKIQPSEPRDSAVYFCASGWGTVAYNEQFFGPGTRLTVL.

V is TRBV27 and J is TRBJ1-1, with TRBD1 identical over 7 bases. This CDR3 is built from 15 residues. V trimming: 8 bases; J trimming: 0 bases; junction bases outside the gene matches: 9. The germline V gene has CDR1 MNHEY and CDR2 SMNVEV (reference sequence). This CDR3 reads CASLKTGAVNTEAFF. CDR3 sequence (DNA): TGTGCCAGCCTTAAAACAGGGGCTGTGAACACTGAAGCTTTCTTT.